The 15 T cell receptor beta chains in this list originate from one sample, sequenced in a study of shared clonotypes between healthy human individuals. Positively selected for CCR7, the CD45RO-negative cells used as naive CD8 cells excluded terminally differentiated effector memory CD45RA+ cells. The protocol was immunoSEQ multiplex PCR, while the TCRdb copy is restricted to in-frame clones and leaves out a portion. The table shows 2 million to 2.5 million clones, with about 95% occurring only once. Material: naive CD8+ T cells sorted from blood. These receptor sequences come from a man aged 18-30 years in good health.

J is TRBJ2-5 and V is TRBV27; D is possibly TRBD2 (5 bases). Germline CDR1 and CDR2: MNHEY and SMNVEV (reference sequence). V gave up 2 bases and J gave up 4 bases, with 14 bases separating them. The CDR3 extends over 15 amino acids. As DNA, the CDR3 is TGTGCCAGCAGTTTACTGGAGGAATGGCCAGAGACCCAGTACTTC. The encoded protein is CASSLLEEWPETQYF.

This sequence joins TRBV7-9 and TRBJ2-1; possibly TRBD1 for D (6 bases). V gave up 4 bases and J gave up 6 bases, with 19 bases separating them. Germline V lookup: CDR1 SEHNR, CDR2 FQNEAQ (reference sequence). The CDR3 extends over 16 amino acids. The CDR3 region is CASSSLKTPRGNEQFF. As DNA, the CDR3 is TGTGCCAGCAGCTCCCTTAAGACCCCCAGGGGCAATGAGCAGTTCTTC.

The CDR3: CASSSQTAGELFF. The CDR3 bases are TGTGCCAGCAGCTCTCAAACGGCCGGGGAGCTGTTTTTT. This chain connects TRBV7-9 to TRBJ2-2; no firm D call. The CDR3 is made up of 13 amino acids. V lost 4 bases and J lost 6, with 9 bases in between. Germline-derived CDR1 and CDR2 are SEHNR and FQNEAQ (reference sequence).

This clone was recorded once. The chain has TRBV9 and TRBJ2-1, with D maybe TRBD2 (5 bases). V lost 0 bases, J lost 7 bases, and 23 bases lay in between. Looked up from germline, CDR1 is SGDLS and CDR2 is YYNGEE. The length of the CDR3 is 18 residues. The DNA of the CDR3 is TGTGCCAGCAGCGTAGAAGGGAGCGCTCCCACCATGGGGAATGAGCAGTTCTTC. Translating gives CASSVEGSAPTMGNEQFF.

The chain uses TRBV5-1 and TRBJ2-1, with a possible D match to TRBD2 (6 bases). This CDR3 spans 16 amino acids. The germline V and J ends were trimmed by 3 bases and 6 bases, with 19 bases remaining between them. CDR1 is SGHRS and CDR2 is YFSETQ in the germline V gene. CDR3 amino acids: CASSWTLADKTNEQFF. The CDR3 DNA is TGCGCCAGCAGCTGGACCTTAGCGGATAAGACCAATGAGCAGTTCTTC. Using reference TRBV5-1 and TRBJ2-1 for the parts outside the CDR3, the full variable domain is KAGVTQTPRYLIKTRGQQVTLSCSPISGHRSVSWYQQTPGQGLQFLFEYFSETQRNKGNFPGRFSGRQFSNSRSEMNVSTLELGDSALYLCASSWTLADKTNEQFFGPGTRLTVL.

The chain couples TRBV7-9 to TRBJ2-2; TRBD1 agrees at 7 bases. Trimming took 3 bases from V and 1 from J; bases not matched to a gene: 14. Looked up from germline, CDR1 is SEHNR and CDR2 is FQNEAQ (reference sequence). The CDR3 is made up of 19 amino acids. The CDR3 DNA is TGTGCCAGCAGCTTCCCAACAGGGGTCTCGGTGTTGAACACCGGGGAGCTGTTTTTT. Protein sequence: CASSFPTGVSVLNTGELFF. Based on the CDR3 plus reference TRBV7-9 and TRBJ2-2, the full variable domain is DTGVSQNPRHKITKRGQNVTFRCDPISEHNRLYWYRQTLGQGPEFLTYFQNEAQLEKSRLLSDRFSAERPKGSFSTLEIQRTEQGDSAMYLCASSFPTGVSVLNTGELFFGEGSRLTVL.

The CDR3 coding sequence is TGTGCCACCAGCGCGGACAGAAGCTCTGGAAACACCATATATTTT. It encodes CATSADRSSGNTIYF. This chain links TRBV15 with TRBJ1-3; tentative D call: TRBD1 (6 bases). CDR1 is LNHNV and CDR2 is YYDKDF in the germline V gene (reference sequence). Trimming took off 5 bases at V and 0 bases at J, with 11 bases between the two ends. This CDR3 has 15 amino acids.

The chain carries TRBV5-6 and TRBJ2-3, with TRBD2 matching 9 bases. Trimming took 3 bases from V and 2 from J; bases not matched to a gene: 4. The CDR3 is 15 residues long. Germline V gives CDR1 SGHDT, CDR2 YYEEEE. CDR3 sequence (DNA): TGTGCCAGCAGCTCCCTAGCGGGACTCACAGATACGCAGTATTTT. This gives the protein CASSSLAGLTDTQYF.

The chain links TRBV23-1 to TRBJ1-6; 9 bases are a match to TRBD1. TRBV23-1 carries the ORF label, with uncertain function. The CDR3 is 15 amino acids. V trimming: 5 bases; J trimming: 5 bases; junction bases outside the gene matches: 4. The CDR3 coding sequence is TGCGCCAGCAGTACTCGGGACAGGGATAATTCACCCCTCCACTTT. This encodes CASSTRDRDNSPLHF.

This chain connects TRBV27 to TRBJ2-1; 15 nucleotides line up with TRBD2. Germline values: CDR1 MNHEY, CDR2 SMNVEV (reference sequence). This CDR3 is built from 16 residues. Trimming at V came to 7 bases and at J to 8 bases, leaving 9 bases not matched to a gene. The CDR3 protein is CASTAGLAGGWDEQFF. The DNA for the CDR3 is TGTGCCAGCACCGCCGGACTAGCGGGGGGGTGGGATGAGCAGTTCTTC.

The chain uses TRBV9 and TRBJ1-1; 11 nucleotides align to TRBD1. The germline V gene encodes CDR1 SGDLS and CDR2 YYNGEE. V dropped 4 bases and J dropped 6; count of bases not matched to a gene: 14. This CDR3 is built from 17 residues. The CDR3 sequence is CASSPIGQGASYAEAFF. The CDR3 DNA is TGTGCCAGCAGCCCCATCGGACAGGGGGCTAGTTATGCTGAAGCTTTCTTT.

The chain uses TRBV14 and TRBJ2-5; 7 nucleotides align to TRBD1. The CDR3 loop spans 14 amino acids. V trimming: 6 bases; J trimming: 2 bases; junction bases outside the gene matches: 6. Germline CDR1 reads SGHDN; CDR2 reads FVKESK. The CDR3: CASSYRTGQETQYF. CDR3 nucleotide sequence: TGTGCCAGCAGTTACAGGACAGGACAAGAGACCCAGTACTTC.

The chain recombines TRBV9 with TRBJ2-1, with 8 bases that match TRBD1. This CDR3 spans 14 amino acids. The junction had 6 bases not matched to a gene; V was cut back by 5 bases and J by 5 bases. Germline CDR1 and CDR2: SGDLS and YYNGEE. In DNA, the CDR3 is TGTGCCAGCAGTCCAGGGGGCGCGAACAATGAGCAGTTCTTC. It is translated as CASSPGGANNEQFF.

The rearrangement links TRBV4-3 to TRBJ2-7; TRBD1 agrees at 9 bases. The CDR3 loop spans 14 amino acids. CDR1 is LGHNA, CDR2 YSLEER, per germline. The J segment lost 5 bases and the V segment lost 3 bases, leaving 5 bases of the junction unmatched. The CDR3 here is CASSHRTGVHEQYF. CDR3 sequence (DNA): TGCGCCAGCAGCCACAGGACAGGGGTCCACGAGCAGTACTTC.

The J gene is TRBJ2-7, the V gene TRBV19; D is unclear. The CDR3 sequence is 13 residues long. Germline CDR1 and CDR2: LNHDA and SQIVND (reference sequence). Between the trimmed V and J ends, which lost 10 bases and 1 base, there was a span of 14 bases. The CDR3, as DNA: TGTGCCACCTCCGAGGTCGATTCCTACGAGCAGTACTTC. Protein: CATSEVDSYEQYF.